The following is a T cell receptor (beta chain) sequence with its context. The source of the sample is a study of blood T cell repertoires in COVID-19. On the study more broadly: Samples taken during acute and convalescent COVID-19 were collected in the United States, Italy and Spain.

The repertoire was sequenced with immunoSEQ multiplex PCR; TCRdb's copy has only in-frame clones and lacks some. The table includes around 190,000 clones, 65% to 80% detected once. V lost 1 base and J 5 bases, leaving 14 bases between the germline ends. This CDR3 has 15 residues. Germline loops: CDR1 SGHVS, CDR2 FQNEAQ. Sequencing was carried out using peripheral blood. The V call is TRBV7-8, the J call TRBJ1-1; TRBD1 might be the D (5 bases). The receptor was derived from a woman between 45 and 65 years old with acute or convalescent COVID-19. In DNA form, the CDR3 reads TGTGCCAGCAGCTTAGTCTCGGGGGTCGGAACTGAAGCTTTCTTT. This encodes CASSLVSGVGTEAFF.